This T cell receptor beta chain was recorded in a study of tumor-infiltrating lymphocytes in localized non-small cell lung cancer. Study information: Resected tumor was paired with non-adjacent uninvolved lung from the same patient.

This clone rates as large (0.1 to 1%). The antigen is unknown. Whole-study findings and limits: IM1 and IM2 tumors showed no difference in T-cell fraction. Not all patients were TCR sequenced, owing to tissue quantity.

With 9 bases clipped from V and 7 bases from J, the junction kept 6 bases outside the gene matches. The CDR3 has 13 residues. The germline CDR1 and CDR2 sequences are SGHAT and FQNNGV. The data were produced by immunoSEQ multiplex PCR, yet TCRdb's version contains in-frame clones alone and is incomplete. Here the sample spans fewer than 3,500 clones, roughly 45% being singletons. The chain recombines TRBV11-2 with TRBJ1-6; 7 bases are a match to TRBD1. This clonotype was sampled from a human donor with non-small cell lung cancer. The specimen was uninvolved lung tissue not adjacent to the tumor. In DNA form, the CDR3 reads TGTGCCAGTAACAGGGGTGTGAATTCACCCCTCCACTTT. Encoded protein: CASNRGVNSPLHF.